Below are 30 T cell receptor beta chains sequenced from a single sample in a study of Ad26.COV2.S vaccination and SARS-CoV-2 variants. Assay used: immunoSEQ multiplex PCR; TCRdb lists only in-frame clones, some missing. The data hold some 330,000 clones, with roughly 88% observed a single time. As to treatment: approximately 18 received Ad26.COV2.S at low or high dose, single or two shots; about 5 received placebo; per-sample allocation not given. Repertoires come from day 63 after the first vaccine or placebo injection. The specimen comprised peripheral blood, sampled in a trial of Ad26.COV2.S vaccine versus placebo. The receptors derive from a person aged 18-60 years who received the Ad26.COV2.S COVID-19 vaccine or a placebo.

This clone showed up just once. The rearrangement links TRBV14 to TRBJ1-4; D gene ambiguous. Germline-derived CDR1 and CDR2 are SGHDN and FVKESK. Trimming pared 0 bases from V and 0 bases from J, leaving 23 bases between. The CDR3 has 21 residues. The CDR3 here is CASSQEVIYLAPEATNEKLFF. Written as DNA, the CDR3 is TGTGCCAGCAGCCAAGAGGTCATTTACTTGGCCCCTGAAGCAACTAATGAAAAACTGTTTTTT.

J is TRBJ2-3 and V is TRBV5-8; perhaps D is TRBD1 or TRBD2 (5 bases each). Germline V gene lookup returns CDR1 SGHTS and CDR2 YDEGEE. There are 11 residues in the CDR3. Trimming took off 5 bases at V and 11 bases at J, with 12 bases between the two ends. Here the CDR3 reads CASRLRGLQYF. CDR3 nucleotide sequence: TGTGCCAGCAGGCTGAGGGGTCTGCAGTATTTT.

The V gene is TRBV5-8, the J gene TRBJ2-2; no reliable D call. Trimming took 1 base from V and 1 from J, leaving 11 bases between them. Germline lookup yields CDR1 SGHTS and CDR2 YDEGEE. CDR3 length equals 16 residues. The CDR3 DNA reads as TGTGCCAGCAGCTTGTACCCGGGCGGGAACACCGGGGAGCTGTTTTTT. Translated: CASSLYPGGNTGELFF. The full variable domain, with the rest looked up from reference TRBV5-8 and TRBJ2-2, is EAGVTQSPTHLIKTRGQQATLRCSPISGHTSVYWYQQALGLGLQFLLWYDEGEERNRGNFPPRFSGRQFPNYSSELNVNALELEDSALYLCASSLYPGGNTGELFFGEGSRLTVL.

The chain uses TRBV7-9 and TRBJ2-1, with 13 positions matching TRBD2. After removal of 4 bases from V and 2 bases from J, the junction contained 2 bases not matched to a gene. The CDR3 totals 16 residues. Germline V CDR1 and CDR2: SEHNR, FQNEAQ (reference sequence). The CDR3 is CASSSGTSGAYNEQFF. The CDR3 coding sequence is TGTGCCAGCAGCTCGGGGACTAGCGGGGCCTACAATGAGCAGTTCTTC. Full variable domain (remainder filled in from reference TRBV7-9 and TRBJ2-1): DTGVSQNPRHKITKRGQNVTFRCDPISEHNRLYWYRQTLGQGPEFLTYFQNEAQLEKSRLLSDRFSAERPKGSFSTLEIQRTEQGDSAMYLCASSSGTSGAYNEQFFGPGTRLTVL.

V gene TRBV6-5 combines with J gene TRBJ1-2; 7 bases fit TRBD1. The CDR3 has 12 amino acids. The germline V gene has CDR1 MNHEY and CDR2 SVGAGI. Trimming cost V 11 bases and J 2 bases; bases outside gene matches: 5. The DNA of the CDR3 is TGTGCCGTCTGGGACAGCAACTATGGCTACACCTTC. Amino acid sequence: CAVWDSNYGYTF.

V is TRBV4-3 and J is TRBJ2-2, with 10 nucleotides matching TRBD2. J lost 2 bases, V lost 1 base, and 13 bases had no gene match. The length of the CDR3 is 20 residues. The germline V gene has CDR1 LGHNA and CDR2 YSLEER. The CDR3 DNA reads as TGCGCCAGCAGCCAAGTCAGGTCGGCTCGGACTAGCGGAAACACCGGGGAGCTGTTTTTT. Translated: CASSQVRSARTSGNTGELFF.

In its sample, this clone was seen a few times. The CDR3 sequence: CASGLSQGHSYEQYV. The CDR3 region has the DNA TGTGCTAGTGGTTTATCACAGGGTCACTCCTACGAGCAGTACGTC. J is TRBJ2-7 and V is TRBV12-5; perhaps TRBD1 as D (6 bases). Germline V CDR1 and CDR2: LGHNT, FRNRAP. Trimming removed 3 bases at V and 0 bases at J, with 12 bases between. This CDR3 spans 15 amino acids.

Written as DNA, the CDR3 is TGTGCCAGCACCGTTACAGGGACCGCTGCAGATACGCAGTATTTT. This sequence encodes CASTVTGTAADTQYF. The rearrangement links TRBV6-6 to TRBJ2-3; tentative D call: TRBD1 (6 bases). Germline lookup yields CDR1 MNHNY and CDR2 SVGAGI (reference sequence). Trimming pared 7 bases from V and 4 bases from J, leaving 18 bases between. CDR3 length equals 15 residues.

The chain is built from TRBV29-1 and TRBJ1-1; D gene ambiguous. Between the trimmed V and J ends, which lost 1 base and 12 bases, there was a span of 18 bases. The CDR3 is made up of 13 amino acids. In germline, CDR1 is SQVTM, CDR2 ANQGSEA. This CDR3 is CSVEGPLGPRTFF. CDR3 DNA: TGCAGCGTTGAAGGACCCCTAGGCCCGAGAACTTTCTTT.

The chain combines TRBV19 with TRBJ1-1; D is possibly TRBD1 (6 bases). The length of the CDR3 is 14 residues. Germline CDR1 reads LNHDA; CDR2 reads SQIVND (reference sequence). V lost 3 bases and J 4 bases, leaving 12 bases between the germline ends. Here the CDR3 DNA reads TGTGCCAGTAGTATTGACCGACAGGCCACTGAAGCTTTCTTT. Amino acid sequence: CASSIDRQATEAFF.

The chain carries TRBV12-3 or TRBV12-4 and TRBJ1-1, with D possibly being TRBD1 (5 bases). The V and J ends lost 7 bases and 7 bases respectively, with 10 bases between them. This CDR3 spans 11 amino acids. CDR3 sequence reads: CASNLGVEAFF. For the CDR3, the DNA is TGTGCCAGCAACCTGGGGGTTGAAGCTTTCTTT.

V usage is TRBV11-2 and J usage is TRBJ1-1, with 9 bases matching TRBD1. The CDR3 covers 18 residues. V lost 5 bases, J lost 2 bases, and 15 bases stayed unmatched. Germline V gene lookup returns CDR1 SGHAT and CDR2 FQNNGV. CDR3 coding DNA: TGTGCCAGCAGCCACTCACTTGCGGGGACAGGGCTAAACACTGAAGCTTTCTTT. Translated: CASSHSLAGTGLNTEAFF.

DNA of the CDR3: TGTGCCACCCGGGAGGGTAGCGCGGTAAATGAGCAGTTCTTC. It yields the protein CATREGSAVNEQFF. The V and J genes are TRBV28 and TRBJ2-1, with TRBD2 matching 8 bases. Germline lookup yields CDR1 MDHEN and CDR2 SYDVKM. The CDR3 has 14 amino acids. Germline trimming cut 10 bases from V and 7 bases from J; bases unmatched to any gene: 12.

This sequence joins TRBV2 and TRBJ1-2, with D perhaps matching TRBD1 (5 bases). The V end lost 4 bases, the J end lost 2 bases, and 8 bases lay between the germline ends. Germline lookup yields CDR1 SNHLY and CDR2 FYNNEI. The CDR3 runs to 13 residues. CDR3 sequence: CASSAGGNYGYTF. The CDR3, as DNA: TGTGCCAGCAGTGCGGGGGGAAACTATGGCTACACCTTC.

The chain joins TRBV2 to TRBJ1-6; the D gene is possibly TRBD1 (6 bases). This CDR3 is built from 13 residues. Looked up from germline, CDR1 is SNHLY and CDR2 is FYNNEI. Trimming shortened V by 7 bases and J by 10 bases, and 14 bases separated the two germline ends. In DNA, the CDR3 is TGTGCCAGCACCAGGTTACAGGGATCACCCCTCCACTTT. It translates to CASTRLQGSPLHF. Full variable domain (rest looked up from reference TRBV2 and TRBJ1-6): EPEVTQTPSHQVTQMGQEVILRCVPISNHLYFYWYRQILGQKVEFLVSFYNNEISEKSEIFDDQFSVERPDGSNFTLKIRSTKLEDSAMYFCASTRLQGSPLHFGNGTRLTVT.

The V call is TRBV5-4, the J call TRBJ2-7, with D hard to call. From germline, CDR1 is SGHNT and CDR2 YYREEE (reference sequence). This CDR3 is 14 amino acids long. The germline V and J ends were trimmed by 6 bases and 2 bases, with 15 bases remaining between them. CDR3 nucleotides: TGTGCCAGCACCTCGGGCCAGGCCCCCTACGAGCAGTACGTC. This gives the protein CASTSGQAPYEQYV.

This clone has only a few counts. The chain joins TRBV6-2 or TRBV6-3 to TRBJ2-1; D might be TRBD1 or TRBD2, each matching 5 bases. The CDR3 loop spans 13 amino acids. V was trimmed by 2 bases and J by 12 bases, leaving 14 bases between them. Germline CDR1 MNHEY, CDR2 SVGEGT. The CDR3 loop is CASSYNKGTGQFF. The CDR3 DNA follows: TGTGCCAGCAGTTACAATAAGGGGACCGGGCAGTTCTTC.

The chain links TRBV10-1 to TRBJ2-2; D might be TRBD2 (5 bases). The length of the CDR3 is 15 residues. V was trimmed by 0 bases and J by 6 bases, leaving 11 bases between them. CDR1 is WNHNN, CDR2 SYGVQD, per germline (reference sequence). CDR3 region: CASSESRGFPGELFF. The CDR3 bases are TGCGCCAGCAGTGAGTCAAGAGGGTTTCCCGGGGAGCTGTTTTTT.

The rearrangement links TRBV19 to TRBJ1-5, with a weak D call TRBD1 (5 bases). The CDR3 loop spans 15 amino acids. Germline V gene data show CDR1 as LNHDA and CDR2 as SQIVND (reference sequence). Trimming left V 5 bases short and J 4 bases short, with 15 bases between. CDR3 residues: CASSSGDRTNQPQHF. The CDR3 region has the DNA TGTGCCAGTAGTTCGGGCGACCGGACAAATCAGCCCCAGCATTTT.

This clone was recorded once. The chain is built from TRBV2 and TRBJ1-6; D uncertain. CDR1 and CDR2 from the germline V gene are SNHLY and FYNNEI. There are 14 residues in the CDR3. V was shortened by 3 bases and J by 9 bases, with 12 bases between the two germline ends. CDR3 in amino acids: CASSDSGLFSPLHF. As DNA, the CDR3 is TGTGCCAGCAGTGATAGTGGGTTGTTTTCACCCCTCCACTTT.

This chain links TRBV9 with TRBJ2-1, with TRBD2 identical over 10 bases. This CDR3 is built from 15 residues. CDR1 and CDR2 from the germline V gene are SGDLS and YYNGEE. The V segment lost 6 bases and the J segment 8 bases; nucleotides outside the gene matches: 11. CDR3 sequence reads: CASITGTSEFDEQFF. The CDR3 nucleotides are TGTGCCAGCATTACCGGGACTAGCGAATTTGATGAGCAGTTCTTC.

This chain uses TRBV6-5 with TRBJ1-2; D gene ambiguous. Trimming stripped 6 bases from V and 5 bases from J, with 19 bases between. The germline gives CDR1 MNHEY, CDR2 SVGAGI. This CDR3 contains 15 residues. Here the CDR3 reads CASRGKTTESYGYTF. The DNA of the CDR3 is TGTGCCAGCAGGGGAAAGACAACAGAATCATATGGCTACACCTTC.

CDR3 nucleotides: TGTGCCAGCATCCAGCGGGGCACAGATACGCAGTATTTT. This translates into CASIQRGTDTQYF. The chain links TRBV28 to TRBJ2-3; weak D call: TRBD2 (6 bases). V lost 7 bases, J lost 1 base, and 9 bases lay in between. The CDR3 loop spans 13 amino acids. Per germline, CDR1 MDHEN and CDR2 SYDVKM.

The J gene is TRBJ2-1, the V gene TRBV5-5; TRBD2 matches 8 bases. V was pared by 3 bases and J by 5 bases, with 16 bases of the junction left unmatched. The CDR3 totals 18 residues. Germline CDR1 is SGHKS and CDR2 is YYEKEE (reference sequence). The CDR3 sequence: CASSSKLVAGGLDNEQFF. For the CDR3, the DNA is TGTGCCAGCAGCTCCAAACTAGTGGCGGGAGGCTTAGACAATGAGCAGTTCTTC.

This clone was detected only once. This chain joins TRBV19 and TRBJ1-1, with D tentatively TRBD1 (6 bases). This CDR3 region has 16 residues. Germline V gene lookup returns CDR1 LNHDA and CDR2 SQIVND (reference sequence). The germline V and J ends were trimmed by 4 bases and 1 base, with 16 bases remaining between them. CDR3 DNA: TGTGCCAGTAGTACCCCACGACAGGCCCCGAACACTGAAGCTTTCTTT. Translated, it gives CASSTPRQAPNTEAFF.

The chain carries TRBV28 and TRBJ2-7; no clear D gene. The CDR3 extends over 18 amino acids. With 5 bases removed from V and 2 bases from J, the gap between germline ends came to 25 bases. CDR1 and CDR2 (germline): MDHEN, SYDVKM. The CDR3 reads CASSLADLTVPPAYEQYF. The CDR3 DNA follows: TGTGCCAGCAGTCTCGCGGACCTCACAGTCCCTCCTGCCTACGAGCAGTACTTC.

V usage is TRBV5-1 and J usage is TRBJ2-1; D may be TRBD2 (6 bases). V was clipped by 7 bases and J by 8 bases, with 25 bases between them. This CDR3 has 16 residues. Germline V lookup: CDR1 SGHRS, CDR2 YFSETQ. CDR3 bases: TGCGCCAGCCGTGGGGTAGCGGTTCCTTGGGGCCATGAGCAGTTCTTC. Translating gives CASRGVAVPWGHEQFF.

The genes are TRBV3-1 (or the pseudogene TRBV3-2) and TRBJ1-2, with D possibly being TRBD1 (6 bases). Per germline, CDR1 LGHDT and CDR2 YNNKEL (reference sequence). The germline V and J ends were trimmed by 3 bases and 0 bases, with 11 bases remaining between them. The length of the CDR3 is 15 residues. Here the CDR3 reads CASSHARTANYGYTF. The CDR3 coding sequence is TGTGCCAGCAGCCACGCCCGGACAGCTAACTATGGCTACACCTTC.

This clone was recorded once. The V and J genes are TRBV25-1 and TRBJ2-3; D is uncertain. This CDR3 is 15 amino acids long. Germline V gives CDR1 MGHDK, CDR2 SYGVNS. Trimming pared 2 bases from V and 6 bases from J, leaving 15 bases between. The CDR3 sequence: CASSEGPRAADTQYF. The CDR3 DNA sequence: TGTGCCAGCAGTGAAGGCCCTCGGGCGGCGGATACGCAGTATTTT.

V usage is TRBV12-3 or TRBV12-4 and J usage is TRBJ2-1, with unresolved D. The CDR3 is 11 amino acids. The germline V and J ends were trimmed by 6 bases and 10 bases, with 10 bases remaining between them. Here the CDR3 DNA reads TGTGCCAGCAGAAATAGCCGAGAGCAGTTCTTC. This codes for CASRNSREQFF.